The sequence of this T cell receptor beta chain was determined in a study of neurological immune-mediated disorders. Study-wide context: The approximately 34 multiple sclerosis patients comprised around 30 relapsing-remitting and 3 secondary progressive cases.

This clonotype was picked up many times. What it recognizes is unknown. Overall study findings and caveats: TCR clonal expansion peaked in HTLV-1-associated myelopathy patients and was lowest in multiple sclerosis patients. CDR3 amino acid sequences found in expanded clones were never shared across subjects, suggesting private repertoires in all groups.

The authors made cDNA by 5'RACE with 10-nucleotide random UMIs. TCRdb used MiXCR to reprocess the 5' RACE reads, holding one entry per CDR3 protein. The profile covers 95,000 or so distinct CDR3 sequences, with approximately 3.3% appearing a single time and around 6% taken by the ten largest. The V and J ends lost 4 bases and 5 bases, in that order; junction bases with no gene match: 0. CDR1 is SNHLY and CDR2 is FYNNEI in the germline V gene. This CDR3 comprises 12 residues. The TCR originated in a woman between 18 and 30 years old with multiple sclerosis. The chain uses TRBV2 and TRBJ2-7, with TRBD1 identical over 9 bases. Sequenced: PBMCs. The CDR3 sequence is CASSGTGDEQYF. The CDR3 DNA sequence: TGTGCCAGCAGTGGGACAGGGGACGAGCAGTACTTC.